This entry lists 24 T cell receptor beta chains sequenced from one sample in a study of beta chain features in type 1 diabetes. Their specific antigens are unknown. Whole-study results and caveats: Type 1 diabetes patients had moderately but significantly shorter TCRB CDR3s in all four CD4+ subsets.

Every bit of the isolated RNA underwent reverse transcription, so sequencing read expressed TCRB transcripts. Sequencing used immunoSEQ multiplex PCR; TCRdb keeps in-frame clones, though not all of them. The table lists about 160,000 clones, 6.5% to 10% of them singletons, with more than 0.45% in the top ten. Sequenced input: central memory CD4+ T cells from blood. The receptors stem from a woman aged 18 to 35 with type 1 diabetes.

The chain uses TRBV6-5 and TRBJ2-5; D is perhaps TRBD1 (5 bases). Germline lookup yields CDR1 MNHEY and CDR2 SVGAGI. The CDR3 totals 14 residues. V shed 5 bases and J shed 5 bases, with 15 bases lying between them. This CDR3 reads CASSANRPRETQYF. The CDR3 DNA is TGTGCCAGCAGTGCGAACAGGCCGAGGGAGACCCAGTACTTC.

This clone occurred a few times. This chain links TRBV2 with TRBJ2-5; the match to TRBD2 covers 11 bases. The ends lost 6 bases at V and 9 bases at J; junction bases unmatched: 9. This CDR3 region has 14 residues. Germline V CDR1 and CDR2: SNHLY, FYNNEI. The CDR3 DNA follows: TGTGCCAGCAGGGAGGGACTAGCGGCCGGGGCCCAGTACTTC. Amino acids: CASREGLAAGAQYF.

This clone has at least ten counts. The chain employs TRBV5-1 and TRBJ2-1, with 9 bases matching TRBD2. The CDR3 spans 15 residues. Germline loops: CDR1 SGHRS, CDR2 YFSETQ. V dropped 0 bases and J dropped 5; count of bases not matched to a gene: 3. The CDR3 region is CASSLGSSGNNEQFF. The CDR3 nucleotides are TGCGCCAGCAGCTTGGGGTCTAGCGGGAACAATGAGCAGTTCTTC.

J is TRBJ2-3 and V is TRBV20-1; no clear D. CDR1 and CDR2 (germline): DFQATT, SNEGSKA (reference sequence). V was trimmed by 5 bases and J by 5 bases, leaving 8 bases between them. CDR3 length: 11 amino acids. CDR3 coding DNA: TGCAGTGCTCCCTTTCTAGATACGCAGTATTTT. As protein: CSAPFLDTQYF.

In this sample, this clone turned up a few times. The chain uses TRBV19 and TRBJ2-5; 8 bases agree with TRBD1. CDR1 and CDR2 from the germline V gene are LNHDA and SQIVND (reference sequence). The CDR3 contains 17 residues. After removal of 2 bases from V and 7 bases from J, the junction contained 15 bases not matched to a gene. CDR3 residues: CASSINTGTGLPTTQYF. Written as DNA, the CDR3 is TGTGCCAGTAGTATAAATACCGGGACAGGCCTACCGACGACCCAGTACTTC.

This clone was seen a handful of times. V gene TRBV11-2 combines with J gene TRBJ2-1; maybe TRBD2 (5 bases). Germline V CDR1 and CDR2: SGHAT, FQNNGV. This CDR3 contains 15 residues. Trimming took off 1 base at V and 7 bases at J, with 14 bases between the two ends. The CDR3 region has the DNA TGTGCCAGCAGCTTAGCCCCCGGGAAGCAGAATGAGCAGTTCTTC. Its translation is CASSLAPGKQNEQFF.

In its sample, this clone was seen a few times. This rearrangement joins TRBV18 to TRBJ2-1, with TRBD1 identical over 8 bases. The J segment lost 2 bases and the V segment lost 3 bases, leaving 6 bases of the junction unmatched. The CDR3 runs to 16 residues. Germline V gene sequence: CDR1 KGHSH, CDR2 LQKENI. CDR3 sequence: CASSPMSQGAYNEQFF. In DNA, the CDR3 is TGTGCCAGCTCACCTATGTCACAGGGGGCCTACAATGAGCAGTTCTTC.

The J gene is TRBJ2-1, the V gene TRBV6-1; TRBD2 matches at 8 bases. The junction had 3 bases not matched to a gene; V was cut back by 5 bases and J by 0 bases. CDR1 is MNHNS and CDR2 is SASEGT in the germline V gene. This CDR3 has 15 residues. The CDR3 DNA sequence: TGTGCCAGCAGTATAGCGGGAAGCTCCTACAATGAGCAGTTCTTC. Its protein is CASSIAGSSYNEQFF.

The CDR3 loop is CASSQTVGYEQYF. For the CDR3, the DNA is TGTGCCAGCAGCCAGACAGTGGGGTACGAGCAGTACTTC. This chain joins TRBV5-5 and TRBJ2-7; weak D call: TRBD1 (5 bases). The V end lost 4 bases, the J end lost 4 bases, and 12 bases lay between the germline ends. The CDR3 consists of 13 residues. Germline CDR1 reads SGHKS; CDR2 reads YYEKEE (reference sequence).

This clone has only a few counts. V is TRBV5-6 and J is TRBJ2-1; 10 nucleotides match TRBD2. CDR3 length: 16 residues. The V gene's germline CDR1 is SGHDT and CDR2 YYEEEE. V was clipped by 5 bases and J by 1 base; unmatched bases: 6. The CDR3, as DNA: TGTGCCAGCAGGGATAGCGGGGGGCGATCCTACAATGAGCAGTTCTTC. The encoded protein is CASRDSGGRSYNEQFF.

The chain uses TRBV7-2 and TRBJ2-1; D uncertain. The CDR3 sequence is 14 residues long. V was cut by 5 bases and J by 7 bases, with 15 bases left in between. From germline, CDR1 is SGHTA and CDR2 FQGNSA. The CDR3 DNA follows: TGTGCCAGCAGCCCCCTCCTATCTGGTAATGAGCAGTTCTTC. Translation: CASSPLLSGNEQFF.

This clone was detected only a few times. The chain couples TRBV30 to TRBJ2-1, with 11 bases lining up with TRBD1. Germline lookup yields CDR1 GTSNPN and CDR2 SVGIG (reference sequence). There are 16 residues in the CDR3. After removal of 7 bases from V and 0 bases from J, the junction contained 8 bases not matched to a gene. CDR3 sequence (DNA): TGTGCCTCCCTGAGCGGGACAGGGGGCTCCTACAATGAGCAGTTCTTC. It encodes CASLSGTGGSYNEQFF.

This clone showed up many times. The chain has TRBV1 and TRBJ2-1; the D segment call TRBD1 is taken from the table without a DNA check. TRBV1 is a documented pseudogene. This CDR3 region has 13 residues. The CDR3 bases are TGCACCAGAGAGGGGGCGGGGAACAATGAGCAGTTCTTC. It encodes CTREGAGNNEQFF.

This clone was counted a few times. For the CDR3, the DNA is TGTGCCAGCAGCGTAGACCAGGGGGCTCGGCAGCCCCAGCATTTT. Amino acid sequence: CASSVDQGARQPQHF. J is TRBJ1-5 and V is TRBV7-2; 8 positions agree with TRBD1. Germline loops: CDR1 SGHTA, CDR2 FQGNSA. The V and J ends lost 5 bases and 7 bases, in that order; junction bases with no gene match: 10. The CDR3 spans 15 residues.

This clone occurred a few times. One end of the junction varies from germline; a read error may be responsible. The V and J genes are TRBV7-9 and TRBJ2-5; tentatively, D is TRBD2 (5 bases). This CDR3 comprises 9 residues. Germline V gene lookup returns CDR1 SEHNR and CDR2 FQNEAQ (reference sequence). CDR3 nucleotides: TGTGCCAGCAGTCCGGACTGGGACTTC. It codes for CASSPDWDF.

The rearrangement links TRBV18 to TRBJ1-1; unclear D gene. Germline CDR1 reads KGHSH; CDR2 reads LQKENI. The CDR3 is made up of 13 amino acids. Trimming removed 6 bases at V and 6 bases at J, with 14 bases between. The CDR3 DNA reads TGTGCCAGCTCCCCTAGCGAGGGCGCTGAAGCTTTCTTT. Translation: CASSPSEGAEAFF.

This clone was counted only a few times. V gene TRBV18 combines with J gene TRBJ2-2, with D maybe TRBD1 (5 bases). The CDR3 length is 15 residues. From germline, CDR1 is KGHSH and CDR2 LQKENI. The ends were cut back, 1 base at V and 4 bases at J, with 10 bases in the middle. CDR3 in amino acids: CASSPQQEPTGELFF. Here the CDR3 DNA reads TGTGCCAGCTCACCACAACAGGAGCCCACCGGGGAGCTGTTTTTT.

This clone was detected a few times. V is TRBV9 and J is TRBJ1-2, with D possibly matching TRBD1 (6 bases). Germline V CDR1 and CDR2: SGDLS, YYNGEE. The CDR3 covers 15 residues. V was shortened by 3 bases and J by 5 bases, with 17 bases between the two germline ends. The chain's CDR3 is CASSASGTGSYGYTF. For the CDR3, the DNA is TGTGCCAGCAGCGCCTCAGGAACAGGGTCGTATGGCTACACCTTC.

The chain is built from TRBV18 and TRBJ2-1; no clear D gene. CDR1 is KGHSH and CDR2 is LQKENI in the germline V gene. V lost 1 base to trimming and J lost 5 bases, with 12 bases between them. CDR3 length equals 15 residues. CDR3 nucleotides: TGTGCCAGCTCACCACGATCCGGGTCGGACAATGAGCAGTTCTTC. This translates into CASSPRSGSDNEQFF.

The sample holds a few counts of this clone. The chain uses TRBV10-3 and TRBJ2-7; 11 bases are a match to TRBD2. Germline V gene data show CDR1 as ENHRY and CDR2 as SYGVKD. CDR3 length: 17 amino acids. V lost 6 bases and J lost 4; bases outside the gene matches: 14. The CDR3 coding sequence is TGTGCCATCAGGTCCTCATTCGGGACTAGCGGACGTTACGAGCAGTACTTC. This gives the protein CAIRSSFGTSGRYEQYF.

In its sample, this clone was seen a few times. The chain is built from TRBV7-9 and TRBJ1-4, with a tentative D call TRBD1 (6 bases). The CDR3 runs 15 residues. The ends were cut back, 5 bases at V and 8 bases at J, with 18 bases in the middle. The germline V gene has CDR1 SEHNR and CDR2 FQNEAQ (reference sequence). CDR3 residues: CASSPRQATPEKLFF. The CDR3, as DNA: TGTGCCAGCAGCCCAAGACAGGCCACGCCAGAAAAACTGTTTTTT.

The chain combines TRBV27 with TRBJ2-3; D gene unclear. Trimming cost V 4 bases and J 4 bases, with 15 bases left between them. CDR3 length equals 15 residues. Germline CDR1 and CDR2: MNHEY and SMNVEV (reference sequence). DNA of the CDR3: TGTGCCAGCAGTTCCCTGACCCGCCGGGCAGATACGCAGTATTTT. This gives the protein CASSSLTRRADTQYF.

This clone was counted a few times. J is TRBJ2-6 and V is TRBV15, with D tentatively TRBD1 (6 bases). Germline V gene data show CDR1 as LNHNV and CDR2 as YYDKDF (reference sequence). There are 15 residues in the CDR3. Trimming took 9 bases from V and 2 from J, leaving 14 bases between them. Here the CDR3 DNA reads TGTGCCACAAGGGACAATCAGGCTGGGGCCAACGTCCTGACTTTC. Amino acid sequence: CATRDNQAGANVLTF. The variable domain in full, completed from reference TRBV15 and TRBJ2-6, reads DAMVIQNPRYQVTQFGKPVTLSCSQTLNHNVMYWYQQKSSQAPKLLFHYYDKDFNNEADTPDNFQSRRPNTSFCFLDIRSPGLGDTAMYLCATRDNQAGANVLTFGAGSRLTVL.

The chain recombines TRBV10-3 with TRBJ2-7; 9 bases are a match to TRBD1. V shed 3 bases and J 6 bases; nucleotides not matched to a gene: 3. The CDR3 consists of 13 residues. Germline CDR1 reads ENHRY; CDR2 reads SYGVKD. The CDR3 protein is CAISDDRGVEQYF. The CDR3 nucleotides read TGTGCCATCAGTGATGACAGGGGGGTCGAGCAGTACTTC.